Sequencing of this T cell receptor (beta chain) was carried out in a study of CD8+ T cells in alopecia areata. Whole-study context: Each day, treated patients took oral tofacitinib twice, at 5 to 10 mg per dose.

About this clone: What it recognizes is unknown.

Treatment denoted: oral pan-JAK inhibitor, 5-10 mg twice daily. Sorted out of PBMCs were CD4+ T cells and CD8+ T cells. The J segment lost 1 base and the V segment lost 5 bases, leaving 10 bases of the junction unmatched. The CDR3 extends over 17 amino acids. Per the germline V gene, CDR1 is SGHVS and CDR2 is FQNEAQ. RNA, once extracted, was reverse transcribed into cDNA for use as the sequencing template. Using immunoSEQ multiplex PCR, the repertoire was profiled, and TCRdb retains in-frame clones only, with some absent. The top ten hold approximately 15% of the sample, which has around 70,000 clones, about 30% seen once. Study outcomes and limitations: In scalp and blood during tofacitinib, many expanded lesional clones persisted.

V is TRBV7-8 and J is TRBJ2-4; 8 nucleotides align to TRBD1. This clonotype was obtained from a human donor with alopecia areata. Here the sequenced sample was CD8+ T cells sorted from blood, taken at week 4, from a patient treated with tofacitinib. CDR3 amino acids: CASSRNNRGLAKNIQYF. CDR3 bases: TGTGCCAGCAGCCGAAACAACAGGGGGTTGGCCAAAAACATTCAGTACTTC.